Here is one TCR beta chain with its context. Its cognate antigen is unknown. Libraries were prepared by immunoSEQ multiplex PCR; TCRdb keeps only in-frame clonotypes and omits some of them. The sample lists 55,000 to 60,000 clones; around 83% were seen once. This specimen belongs to a study of OX40 agonist ivuxolimab in advanced cancers. Findings and limits, study-wide: Blood T cells, both CD4+ and CD8+, expanded clonally by week 6 at 0.1 to 3.0 mg/kg.

This CDR3 region has 13 residues. The germline V gene has CDR1 ENHRY and CDR2 SYGVKD. Trimming cost V 3 bases and J 8 bases, with 11 bases left between them. The clonotype was recovered from an adult with an advanced solid tumor such as melanoma, head and neck, liver or kidney cancer. The chain employs TRBV10-3 and TRBJ2-1; D is unresolved. The material was CD4+ or CD8+ T cells sorted from blood, obtained in a trial of the OX40 agonist ivuxolimab. The chain's CDR3 is CAISEGTGYEQFF. CDR3 nucleotides: TGTGCCATCAGTGAAGGAACTGGGTATGAGCAGTTCTTC.